This T cell receptor beta chain comes out of a study of T cells in Graves' hyperthyroidism and ophthalmopathy. The study, taken as a whole, reports: Most clonotypes expanded in the thyroid (above 0.001) were also present in blood.

Amplification yielded TCR beta CDR3 regions, with RNA transcripts as the source. An initial round of RT-PCR targeting the TCR CDR3 relied on the HTBI primer set. TCRdb recomputed calls from the multiplex PCR reads with MiXCR, one row per CDR3 protein. This sample carries over 550,000 distinct CDR3 sequences, around 15% of them seen once, and the ten largest clones take approximately 20%. A note on this clonotype: Antigen specificity is unknown.

Across 18 months, stable Graves' hyperthyroidism was marked by no progression to ophthalmopathy. Every diagnosis used clinical symptoms, serum thyroxine and TRAb, thyroid ultrasound and orbital computed tomography. The CDR3 length is 13 residues. In germline, CDR1 is MNHNS, CDR2 SASEGT. With 6 bases removed from V and 9 bases from J, the gap between germline ends came to 15 bases. The gene calls are TRBV6-1 and TRBJ2-1; D may match TRBD1 or TRBD2 (5 bases each). This TCR was sampled from a woman under 30 with Graves' hyperthyroidism. The sample was blood. CDR3 amino acids: CASRDLIGGEQFF. The DNA for the CDR3 is TGTGCCAGCAGGGACCTAATTGGGGGTGAGCAGTTCTTC.